This T cell receptor (beta chain) was captured by sequencing in a study of blood T cell repertoires in COVID-19. Study background: Collection of acute and convalescent COVID-19 samples took place in the United States, Italy and Spain. PBMCs, B-cell-depleted T cells, or T cells were the source of the cDNA or gDNA that made up the material.

The CDR3 is 15 amino acids. V was cut by 5 bases and J by 0 bases, with 10 bases left in between. From germline, CDR1 is SGHVS and CDR2 FQNEAQ. Authors' analysis steps: Cell counts per sample came from amplifying reference gene primers. Sequenced by immunoSEQ multiplex PCR; TCRdb stores in-frame clones only, minus some. Clone size and V and J calls were adopted from that table, with D and trimming inferred from the DNA. The profile shows almost 35,000 clones, around 80% of them singletons. Sample: peripheral blood. This TCR was recovered from a man aged 80 or over with acute or convalescent COVID-19. The chain joins TRBV7-8 to TRBJ2-2; possibly TRBD1 for D (6 bases). This chain's CDR3 is CASSTQGTNTGELFF. As DNA, the CDR3 is TGTGCCAGCAGCACACAGGGTACGAACACCGGGGAGCTGTTTTTT.